These T cell receptor beta chains were read from a single sample in a study of beta chain features in type 1 diabetes. Produced via immunoSEQ multiplex PCR; TCRdb's table is partial and in-frame only. This table holds about 260,000 clones, 68% found once. Sequenced material: naive CD4+ T cells from blood. The receptors shown here come from a man aged 30 to 39 in good health. CDR3s include the opening cysteine and the closing phenylalanine or tryptophan. Fields, in order: V gene, J gene, D gene, clone size, CDR3 protein, CDR3 DNA. A D gene is named only where the DNA matches it firmly. Not every row has a clone size; where given, it reads once, few, many or a size class.

>TRBV5-1|TRBJ1-2|.|.
CASSLSPVYGYTF
TGCGCCAGCAGTTTGAGCCCAGTCTATGGCTACACCTTC
>TRBV7-9|TRBJ2-7|.|.
CASSSTDRDEQYF
TGTGCCAGCAGCTCGACCGATAGGGACGAGCAGTACTTC
>TRBV29-1|TRBJ2-1|.|.
CSVGDRISKNEQFF
TGCAGCGTTGGAGACAGGATTAGTAAGAATGAGCAGTTCTTC
>TRBV5-4|TRBJ2-1|TRBD1|.
CASSADRGPEQFF
TGTGCCAGCAGCGCGGACAGGGGGCCTGAGCAGTTCTTC
>TRBV7-8|TRBJ2-2|.|.
CASSSTANTGELFF
TGTGCCAGCAGCTCCACCGCGAACACCGGGGAGCTGTTTTTT
>TRBV27|TRBJ2-6|.|few
CASSPSGANVLTF
TGTGCCAGCAGTCCATCTGGGGCCAACGTCCTGACTTTC
>TRBV29-1|TRBJ2-3|.|few
CSVATRGTDTQYF
TGCAGCGTTGCAACTCGGGGCACAGATACGCAGTATTTT
>TRBV29-1|TRBJ2-3|.|.
CSALDFSGTQYF
TGCAGCGCACTAGATTTTTCGGGTACGCAGTATTTT
>TRBV5-1|TRBJ2-7|TRBD1|.
CASSPGQGRYEQYF
TGCGCCAGCAGCCCAGGACAGGGCCGCTACGAGCAGTACTTC
>TRBV7-2|TRBJ2-3|TRBD2|.
CASSTSGKTDTQYF
TGTGCCAGCAGCACTAGCGGGAAGACAGATACGCAGTATTTT
>TRBV30|TRBJ2-1|.|.
CAWSRTGSDEQFF
TGTGCCTGGAGTCGAACAGGGTCGGATGAGCAGTTCTTC
>TRBV7-9|TRBJ2-3|TRBD1|.
CASSSPGQIANTQYF
TGTGCCAGCAGCTCCCCGGGACAGATAGCCAATACGCAGTATTTT
>TRBV29-1|TRBJ2-1|.|.
CSVEATPAYNEQFF
TGCAGCGTTGAGGCCACCCCAGCATACAATGAGCAGTTCTTC
>TRBV2|TRBJ2-7|.|.
CASNKDTYEQYF
TGTGCCAGCAATAAGGATACCTACGAGCAGTACTTC
>TRBV29-1|TRBJ1-1|.|.
CSVERSSEAFF
TGCAGCGTTGAAAGGAGCTCTGAAGCTTTCTTT
>TRBV30|TRBJ2-3|TRBD2|.
CAWSVPAGKWDTQYF
TGTGCCTGGAGTGTACCAGCGGGGAAGTGGGATACGCAGTATTTT
>TRBV13|TRBJ2-7|.|.
CASSSPGVGSSYEQYF
TGTGCCAGCAGCTCCCCGGGGGTTGGAAGCTCCTACGAGCAGTACTTC
>TRBV30|TRBJ2-7|.|.
CAWGVAYEQYF
TGTGCCTGGGGAGTCGCCTACGAGCAGTACTTC
>TRBV20-1|TRBJ2-1|.|.
CSAKGDNEQFF
TGCAGTGCCAAGGGGGACAATGAGCAGTTCTTC
>TRBV29-1|TRBJ2-1|TRBD2|.
CSVRLAGFGYEQFF
TGCAGCGTAAGACTAGCCGGTTTTGGCTATGAGCAGTTCTTC
>TRBV30|TRBJ1-5|.|.
CAWSSGTSNQPQHF
TGTGCCTGGAGCTCAGGGACATCCAATCAGCCCCAGCATTTT
>TRBV30|TRBJ2-7|.|.
CAWSEGSPPYEQYF
TGTGCCTGGAGTGAGGGGTCCCCCCCCTACGAGCAGTACTTC
>TRBV6-1|TRBJ2-3|.|.
CASSEAVSGGLGTDTQYF
TGTGCCAGCAGTGAAGCAGTATCAGGTGGACTGGGCACAGATACGCAGTATTTT
>TRBV13|TRBJ2-7|.|.
CASSLGLPDSYERYF
TGTGCCAGCAGCTTAGGCCTTCCGGACTCCTACGAGCGGTACTTC
>TRBV7-9|TRBJ2-6|TRBD2|.
CASSSQAGSSGANVLTF
TGTGCCAGCAGCTCTCAAGCGGGAAGCTCTGGGGCCAACGTCCTGACTTTC
>TRBV5-4|TRBJ2-4|.|few
CASSLEGVKNIQYF
TGTGCCAGCAGCTTGGAGGGTGTCAAAAACATTCAGTACTTC
>TRBV9|TRBJ1-1|TRBD1|.
CASSVRQGGTEAFF
TGTGCCAGCAGCGTGAGACAGGGCGGCACTGAAGCTTTCTTT
>TRBV29-1|TRBJ2-1|.|few
CSVAPGFPYNEQFF
TGCAGCGTTGCTCCAGGGTTTCCCTACAATGAGCAGTTCTTC
>TRBV29-1|TRBJ2-7|.|few
CSVLARDLPRYEQYF
TGCAGCGTCCTGGCCAGGGACCTCCCCAGATACGAGCAGTACTTC
>TRBV30|TRBJ1-3|.|.
CAWSAQGLGNTIYF
TGTGCCTGGAGTGCCCAGGGTCTAGGAAACACCATATATTTT
>TRBV5-6|TRBJ2-3|TRBD2|.
CASSLEGLARTDTQYF
TGTGCCAGCAGCTTGGAGGGACTAGCGCGCACAGATACGCAGTATTTT
>TRBV5-6|TRBJ2-5|.|.
CASSLPPGETQYF
TGTGCCAGCAGCTTGCCCCCCGGGGAGACCCAGTACTTC
>TRBV27|TRBJ2-3|TRBD2|.
CASSSQRGGTDTQYF
TGTGCCAGCAGTTCCCAGCGGGGGGGAACAGATACGCAGTATTTT
>TRBV5-4|TRBJ1-2|.|.
CASSPRQINYGYTF
TGTGCCAGCAGTCCCAGACAGATTAACTATGGCTACACCTTC
>TRBV29-1|TRBJ2-7|TRBD2|few
CSPRGGRAYEQYF
TGCAGCCCGAGAGGCGGGAGGGCCTACGAGCAGTACTTC
>TRBV5-6|TRBJ2-4|TRBD1|.
CASSFPPNRGPTKNIQYF
TGTGCCAGCAGTTTTCCGCCGAACAGGGGGCCGACCAAAAACATTCAGTACTTC
>TRBV15|TRBJ2-7|TRBD2|few
CATSKIAGGTYEQYF
TGTGCCACCAGTAAGATAGCGGGAGGGACCTACGAGCAGTACTTC
>TRBV30|TRBJ2-1|.|.
CAWSVTPPWTGSREFF
TGTGCCTGGAGTGTAACCCCCCCCTGGACCGGGTCAAGGGAGTTCTTC
>TRBV29-1|TRBJ2-1|TRBD2|few
CSVRTSGRTYNEQFF
TGCAGCGTCAGGACTAGCGGGAGGACATACAATGAGCAGTTCTTC
>TRBV11-2|TRBJ2-1|.|.
CASSLAVTKFF
TGTGCCAGCAGCTTAGCGGTAACGAAGTTCTTC
>TRBV9|TRBJ2-3|.|.
CASSVGDLTDTQYF
TGTGCCAGCAGCGTAGGAGACCTCACAGATACGCAGTATTTT
>TRBV14|TRBJ2-4|.|.
CASSQDYAHNIQYF
TGTGCCAGCAGCCAAGATTACGCCCATAACATTCAGTACTTC
>TRBV30|TRBJ2-5|.|once
CASAPGPPGETQYF
TGTGCCTCCGCCCCCGGGCCCCCGGGAGAGACCCAGTACTTC
>TRBV30|TRBJ2-5|.|.
CAWRAGQETQYF
TGTGCCTGGAGGGCTGGACAAGAGACCCAGTACTTC
>TRBV5-4|TRBJ2-7|TRBD2|.
CASSLVGRPSYEQYF
TGTGCCAGCAGCTTGGTCGGGAGGCCCTCCTACGAGCAGTACTTC
>TRBV4-2|TRBJ2-7|.|few
CASSQVTRGRRYEQYF
TGTGCCAGCAGCCAAGTTACGCGGGGCCGAAGATACGAGCAGTACTTC
>TRBV30|TRBJ2-1|TRBD1|.
CAWNLASVGQVRFDEQFF
TGTGCCTGGAATCTCGCCTCCGTGGGACAGGTTAGGTTCGATGAGCAGTTCTTC
>TRBV30|TRBJ1-2|.|.
CAWSPTRFGLTMGYTF
TGTGCCTGGAGTCCTACCCGGTTCGGGCTAACTATGGGCTACACCTTC
>TRBV7-2|TRBJ2-7|.|.
CASSLGPSHSYEQYF
TGTGCCAGCAGCTTAGGACCCTCTCACTCCTACGAGCAGTACTTC
>TRBV19|TRBJ2-3|.|.
CASSFLDTQYF
TGTGCCAGTAGTTTCTTAGATACGCAGTATTTT
>TRBV30|TRBJ2-5|.|once
CAWSRQGQETQYF
TGTGCCTGGAGTCGCCAGGGCCAAGAGACCCAGTACTTC
>TRBV7-9|TRBJ1-1|TRBD1|.
CASSPGTVNTEAFF
TGTGCCAGCAGCCCGGGGACAGTGAACACTGAAGCTTTCTTT
>TRBV19|TRBJ2-3|.|.
CATRWGSTDTQYF
TGTGCCACTCGGTGGGGCAGCACAGATACGCAGTATTTT
>TRBV4-3|TRBJ1-5|TRBD1|.
CASSQDPPGTGTYQPQHF
TGCGCCAGCAGCCAAGACCCTCCCGGGACAGGGACTTATCAGCCCCAGCATTTT